The next 13 T cell receptor beta chains were all read from a single sample in a study of cytomegalovirus exposure and HLA in healthy donors. Primers for the PCR totalled 60 Vbeta and 13 Jbeta. The method was immunoSEQ multiplex PCR; TCRdb's version includes in-frame clones alone and lacks a portion of them. The sample lists approximately 53,000 clones; around 82% were seen once. Material: PBMCs. The receptors were gathered from a man aged 25 to 40 in good health and CMV-seropositive.

The V and J genes are TRBV20-1 and TRBJ2-7, with TRBD1 matching 7 bases. V lost 0 bases to trimming and J lost 11 bases; unmatched junction nucleotides: 4. This CDR3 has 11 amino acids. Germline values: CDR1 DFQATT, CDR2 SNEGSKA (reference sequence). The CDR3 is CSARDKGGEYF. CDR3 in DNA: TGCAGTGCTAGAGATAAAGGGGGCGAGTACTTC.

V and J are TRBV6-6 and TRBJ2-1, with 16 bases fitting TRBD2. The CDR3 loop spans 16 amino acids. The ends lost 6 bases at V and 7 bases at J; junction bases unmatched: 6. The germline V gene encodes CDR1 MNHNY and CDR2 SVGAGI (reference sequence). CDR3: CASRGLAGGFRNEQFF. Written as DNA, the CDR3 is TGTGCCAGCAGGGGACTAGCGGGGGGGTTCAGGAATGAGCAGTTCTTC.

The CDR3 nucleotides read TGTGCCAGCAGTCGACAGGTTTCCTACGAGCAGTACTTC. Its translation is CASSRQVSYEQYF. The chain combines TRBV6-5 with TRBJ2-7; tentative D call: TRBD1 (6 bases). Germline V gene data show CDR1 as MNHEY and CDR2 as SVGAGI. The CDR3 is made up of 13 amino acids. Trimming took off 5 bases at V and 1 base at J, with 9 bases between the two ends.

The rearrangement links TRBV7-2 to TRBJ1-1; TRBD1 aligns across 7 bases. In germline, CDR1 is SGHTA, CDR2 FQGNSA. Trimming took 3 bases from V and 1 from J; bases not matched to a gene: 8. This CDR3 spans 16 amino acids. CDR3 sequence reads: CASSLDRPRSNTEAFF. DNA for the CDR3: TGTGCCAGCAGCTTGGACAGGCCGAGATCGAACACTGAAGCTTTCTTT.

The V and J genes are TRBV19 and TRBJ2-7; D perhaps matches TRBD2 (5 bases). Germline V gives CDR1 LNHDA, CDR2 SQIVND (reference sequence). This CDR3 has 13 amino acids. Deletions cut 3 bases from V and 5 bases from J, with 11 bases between. CDR3 sequence (DNA): TGTGCCAGTAGTATTGGAGGTTTCAACGAGCAGTACTTC. Amino acids: CASSIGGFNEQYF.

CDR3 amino acids: CASSYSQGGSYEQYF. CDR3 bases: TGTGCCAGCAGTTACTCCCAGGGAGGCTCCTACGAGCAGTACTTC. The V call is TRBV6-5, the J call TRBJ2-5, with TRBD2 as a possible D gene (6 bases). The J call may be incorrect, as the DNA end agrees better with TRBJ2-7. The CDR3 sequence is 15 residues long. In germline, CDR1 is MNHEY, CDR2 SVGAGI.

V gene TRBV18 combines with J gene TRBJ2-7; D perhaps matches TRBD1 (5 bases). Trimming cost V 0 bases and J 7 bases, with 13 bases left between them. The CDR3 contains 14 residues. In germline, CDR1 is KGHSH, CDR2 LQKENI. CDR3 amino acids: CASSPPTQAKEQYF. The CDR3 region has the DNA TGTGCCAGCTCACCACCGACACAGGCGAAAGAGCAGTACTTC.

The chain couples TRBV18 to TRBJ2-7; a possible D gene is TRBD1 (6 bases). The CDR3 covers 13 residues. Germline CDR1 is KGHSH and CDR2 is LQKENI. Trimming stripped 6 bases from V and 3 bases from J, with 12 bases between. CDR3 DNA sequence: TGTGCCAGCTCCCCCCAACAGGGCTACGAGCAGTACTTC. Translating gives CASSPQQGYEQYF.

The CDR3 loop reads CASSLDSGGRGDTQYF. CDR3 DNA: TGCGCCAGCAGCTTGGATAGCGGGGGGAGAGGAGATACGCAGTATTTT. The chain has TRBV5-1 and TRBJ2-3; 10 bases map to TRBD2. The germline CDR1 and CDR2 sequences are SGHRS and YFSETQ. The V gene end was trimmed by 0 bases and the J gene end by 5 bases; junction bases not matched to a gene: 6. This CDR3 comprises 16 residues.

The chain links TRBV2 to TRBJ1-5; weak D call: TRBD1 (5 bases). V shed 4 bases and J shed 6 bases, with 13 bases lying between them. This CDR3 comprises 14 residues. Germline V gene lookup returns CDR1 SNHLY and CDR2 FYNNEI. CDR3 residues: CASSVRQLFQPQHF. The CDR3 DNA reads as TGTGCCAGCAGTGTCAGACAGCTCTTTCAGCCCCAGCATTTT.

J is TRBJ1-2 and V is TRBV28; the D gene is possibly TRBD1 (6 bases). The CDR3 totals 16 residues. The germline V gene encodes CDR1 MDHEN and CDR2 SYDVKM. V lost 5 bases and J 3 bases, leaving 19 bases between the germline ends. CDR3: CASSTILQGRDYGYTF. CDR3 nucleotide sequence: TGTGCCAGCAGTACCATCCTACAGGGAAGGGACTATGGCTACACCTTC.

The V and J genes are TRBV6-5 and TRBJ2-3; 7 nucleotides align to TRBD1. V lost 6 bases and J lost 3; bases outside the gene matches: 6. CDR3 length: 14 amino acids. Germline loops: CDR1 MNHEY, CDR2 SVGAGI. Written as DNA, the CDR3 is TGTGCCAGCAGGGGAAGACAGGGAACAGATACGCAGTATTTT. It yields the protein CASRGRQGTDTQYF.

The chain couples TRBV7-3 to TRBJ2-1; D possibly corresponds to TRBD1 (5 bases). The V gene's germline CDR1 is SGHTA and CDR2 FQGTGA. This CDR3 is built from 12 residues. V was clipped by 6 bases and J by 5 bases, with 8 bases between them. Here the CDR3 reads CASSEDNNEQFF. CDR3 DNA sequence: TGTGCCAGCAGTGAGGACAACAATGAGCAGTTCTTC.